This T cell receptor beta chain originates from a study of long-term antiretroviral therapy in people with HIV. Study as a whole: The 2015 recommendation for immediate ART came about a decade after the earliest samples. Findings and caveats of the study: Whereas controls had wider CDR3 length ranges, HIV repertoires had narrower ones. Post-treatment diversity went higher with ART but stayed below transplant donor controls.

The CDR3 extends over 13 amino acids. V lost 6 bases, J lost 2 bases, and 11 bases lay in between. Germline V lookup: CDR1 MNHEY, CDR2 SVGAGI. Samples held roughly 0.85-10 million cryopreserved PBMC before DNA extraction. Researchers ran immunoSEQ v3.0 at survey level. Only in-frame clones appear in the TCRdb table, and some are missing; sequencing was by immunoSEQ multiplex PCR. The sample records about 7,600 clones, approximately 76% being singletons. A note on this clone: Its antigen is not identified.

The TCR sequence derives from a middle-aged man with HIV. The specimen comprised unsorted PBMCs, sampled 0.2 years after starting antiretroviral therapy. The chain joins TRBV6-5 to TRBJ2-7; D is undetermined. CDR3 protein: CASSHDGPYEQYF. The CDR3 nucleotides are TGTGCCAGCAGCCACGACGGCCCCTACGAGCAGTACTTC.